Given below is one T cell receptor beta chain in context. Its antigen is still unknown. The entry originates in a study of cytomegalovirus exposure and HLA in healthy donors. General study results and limits: Usually a TCR sequence was rare, but some public TCRs were found in many donors. In an earlier analysis, productive rearrangement rates for most beta V segments clustered near 87% or 30%.

The length of the CDR3 is 15 residues. Germline values: CDR1 MNHEY, CDR2 SVGAGI. Trimming shortened V by 7 bases and J by 7 bases, and 19 bases separated the two germline ends. Use of 60 Vbeta and 13 Jbeta primers characterized the PCR. As processed by the authors: Counted up in a later analysis, unique TCR beta chains came to some 80 million, with about 9.9 million shared. Some clones are missing from TCRdb's copy, which holds only in-frame ones; the method was immunoSEQ multiplex PCR. D and trimming come from the DNA, and the V and J calls and clone size come from that table. The sample records 85,000 to 90,000 clones, approximately 65% being singletons.

The origin of this receptor is a man aged 25-40 years in good health and CMV-seronegative. V usage is TRBV6-5 and J usage is TRBJ1-4; D perhaps matches TRBD1 (5 bases). The sequenced sample consisted of PBMCs. Here the CDR3 reads CASNERGLPGEKLFF. CDR3 nucleotide sequence: TGTGCCAGCAACGAACGGGGACTCCCGGGTGAAAAACTGTTTTTT.